These 10 T cell receptor beta chains were sequenced from one sample in a study of blood T cell repertoires in COVID-19. Here immunoSEQ multiplex PCR was the method, and the copy in TCRdb shows in-frame clones only, minus some. The sample consists of under 200,000 clones, about 84% of them appearing once. Material for sequencing was PBMCs or T cells enriched from blood (not recorded which). These receptors were obtained from a man in his forties with acute COVID-19.

This clone was counted once. V gene TRBV5-1 combines with J gene TRBJ2-2, with D tentatively TRBD1 (6 bases). There are 16 residues in the CDR3. V lost 2 bases and J 0 bases, leaving 11 bases between the germline ends. Germline CDR1 is SGHRS and CDR2 is YFSETQ. This CDR3 reads CASSLYRDTNTGELFF. The CDR3 DNA is TGCGCCAGCAGCTTATACAGGGATACGAACACCGGGGAGCTGTTTTTT. Using reference TRBV5-1 and TRBJ2-2 for the parts outside the CDR3, the full variable domain is KAGVTQTPRYLIKTRGQQVTLSCSPISGHRSVSWYQQTPGQGLQFLFEYFSETQRNKGNFPGRFSGRQFSNSRSEMNVSTLELGDSALYLCASSLYRDTNTGELFFGEGSRLTVL.

This clone was detected once. The chain couples TRBV14 to TRBJ1-2, with TRBD1 identical over 7 bases. Unmatched junction bases numbered 6, after V lost 4 bases and J lost 1 base. This CDR3 region has 15 residues. CDR1 and CDR2 (germline): SGHDN, FVKESK. Written as DNA, the CDR3 is TGTGCCAGCAGCCGTTTGGGACAGAATAACTATGGCTACACCTTC. This encodes CASSRLGQNNYGYTF.

About this clone itself: The same CDR3 arises from other DNA sequences in this sample as well. The chain combines TRBV20-1 with TRBJ1-2; D is undetermined. The CDR3 has 12 residues. The ends were cut back, 3 bases at V and 3 bases at J, with 8 bases in the middle. CDR1 is DFQATT, CDR2 SNEGSKA, per germline (reference sequence). The DNA of the CDR3 is TGCAGTGCTAGTCTGTCGGACTATGGCTACACCTTC. Its protein product is CSASLSDYGYTF.

This rearrangement joins TRBV29-1 to TRBJ2-7; D gene uncertain. The CDR3 consists of 11 residues. V was shortened by 4 bases and J by 3 bases, with 7 bases between the two germline ends. Germline V lookup: CDR1 SQVTM, CDR2 ANQGSEA. CDR3 sequence (DNA): TGCAGCGTTGTTCGAGACTACGAGCAGTACTTC. This gives the protein CSVVRDYEQYF.

The chain recombines TRBV6-5 with TRBJ1-3, with D uncertain. Germline CDR1 reads MNHEY; CDR2 reads SVGAGI. Trimming left V 7 bases short and J 8 bases short, with 18 bases between. This CDR3 comprises 14 residues. DNA of the CDR3: TGTGCCAGCATACTCGACAACGGGAGAGACACCATATATTTT. Translating it yields CASILDNGRDTIYF.

The chain uses TRBV3-1 (or the pseudogene TRBV3-2) and TRBJ1-3, with D possibly TRBD1 on 5 matching bases. With 4 bases removed from V and 2 bases from J, the gap between germline ends came to 9 bases. The CDR3 length is 14 residues. Germline values: CDR1 LGHDT, CDR2 YNNKEL (reference sequence). Here the CDR3 DNA reads TGTGCCAGCAGCCCTGGGACTACTGGAAACACCATATATTTT. Translation gives CASSPGTTGNTIYF.

The V gene is TRBV5-1, the J gene TRBJ2-5; D might be TRBD1 (5 bases). The length of the CDR3 is 13 residues. V was trimmed by 8 bases and J by 1 base, leaving 12 bases between them. Germline V CDR1 and CDR2: SGHRS, YFSETQ. The CDR3 DNA is TGCGCCAGTTCGGACACCGGCCAAGAGACCCAGTACTTC. This sequence encodes CASSDTGQETQYF.

This sequence joins TRBV24-1 and TRBJ2-3; D unclear. Trimming pared 4 bases from V and 8 bases from J, leaving 18 bases between. The CDR3 consists of 15 residues. The germline V gene encodes CDR1 KGHDR and CDR2 SFDVKD. The CDR3 DNA sequence: TGTGCCACCAGTGACCCTGCGGTGTTAGAGAGTACGCAGTATTTT. This codes for CATSDPAVLESTQYF.

The gene calls are TRBV18 and TRBJ1-1; D remains unclear. V was shortened by 0 bases and J by 0 bases, with 8 bases between the two germline ends. The germline gives CDR1 KGHSH, CDR2 LQKENI. The CDR3 contains 15 residues. The CDR3 reads CASSPPPQLNTEAFF. CDR3 coding DNA: TGTGCCAGCTCACCACCCCCACAACTGAACACTGAAGCTTTCTTT.

This chain links TRBV6-2 or TRBV6-3 with TRBJ1-4; D remains ambiguous. Germline assignment: CDR1 MNHEY and CDR2 SVGEGT. V was shortened by 4 bases and J by 0 bases, with 12 bases between the two germline ends. The CDR3 is 16 amino acids. The CDR3 spells CASSSRRAATNEKLFF. The CDR3 bases are TGTGCCAGCAGTTCGAGGCGAGCTGCAACTAATGAAAAACTGTTTTTT.